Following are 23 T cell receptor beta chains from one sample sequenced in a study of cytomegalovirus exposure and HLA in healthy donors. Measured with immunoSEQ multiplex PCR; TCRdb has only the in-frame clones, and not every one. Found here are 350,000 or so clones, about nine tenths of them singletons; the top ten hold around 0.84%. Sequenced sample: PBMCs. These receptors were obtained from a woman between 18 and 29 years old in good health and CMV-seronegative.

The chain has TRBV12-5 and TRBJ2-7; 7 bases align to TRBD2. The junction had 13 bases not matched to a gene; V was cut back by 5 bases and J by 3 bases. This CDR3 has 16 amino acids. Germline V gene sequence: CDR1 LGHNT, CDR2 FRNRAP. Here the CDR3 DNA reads TGTGCTAGTGGTCCCGGGCTAACCGCGGGGGTCTACGAGCAGTACTTC. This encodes CASGPGLTAGVYEQYF.

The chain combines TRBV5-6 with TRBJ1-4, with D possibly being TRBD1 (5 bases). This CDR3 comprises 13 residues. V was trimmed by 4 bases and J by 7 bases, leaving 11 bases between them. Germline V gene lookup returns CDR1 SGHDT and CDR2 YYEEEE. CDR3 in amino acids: CASSRGLIEKLFF. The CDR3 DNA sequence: TGTGCCAGCAGCAGGGGTCTGATTGAAAAACTGTTTTTT.

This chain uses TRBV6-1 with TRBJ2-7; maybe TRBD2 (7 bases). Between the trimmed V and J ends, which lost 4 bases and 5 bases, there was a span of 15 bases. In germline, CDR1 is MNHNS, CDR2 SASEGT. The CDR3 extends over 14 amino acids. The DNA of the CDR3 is TGTGCCAGCAGTGGGGGGGAGGGGGGCGACGAGCAGTACTTC. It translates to CASSGGEGGDEQYF.

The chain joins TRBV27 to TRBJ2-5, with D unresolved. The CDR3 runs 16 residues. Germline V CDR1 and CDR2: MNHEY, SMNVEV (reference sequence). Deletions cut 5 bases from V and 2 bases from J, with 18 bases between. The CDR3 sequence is CASSPLRLDQQETQYF. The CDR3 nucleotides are TGTGCCAGCAGTCCCCTCCGACTGGATCAACAAGAGACCCAGTACTTC.

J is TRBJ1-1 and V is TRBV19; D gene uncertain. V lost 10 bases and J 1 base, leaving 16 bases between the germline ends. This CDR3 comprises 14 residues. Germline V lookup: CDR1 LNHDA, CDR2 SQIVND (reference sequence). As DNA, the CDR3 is TGTGCCACCACCGGGCGGGGAGGGAACACTGAAGCTTTCTTT. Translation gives CATTGRGGNTEAFF.

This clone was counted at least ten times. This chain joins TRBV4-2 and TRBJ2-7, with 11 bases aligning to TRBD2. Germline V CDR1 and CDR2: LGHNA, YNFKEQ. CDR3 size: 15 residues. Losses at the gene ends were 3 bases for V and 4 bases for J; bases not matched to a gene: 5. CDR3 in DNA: TGTGCCAGCAGCCAGTGGGGACTAGCGGCGTACGAGCAGTACTTC. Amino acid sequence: CASSQWGLAAYEQYF.

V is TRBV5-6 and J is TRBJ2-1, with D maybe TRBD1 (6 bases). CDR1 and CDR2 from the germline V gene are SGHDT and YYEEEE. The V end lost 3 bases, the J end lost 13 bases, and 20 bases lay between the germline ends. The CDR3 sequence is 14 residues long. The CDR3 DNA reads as TGTGCCAGCAGCTACCTAACAGGGACGGGTCTCCAGTTCTTC. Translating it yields CASSYLTGTGLQFF.

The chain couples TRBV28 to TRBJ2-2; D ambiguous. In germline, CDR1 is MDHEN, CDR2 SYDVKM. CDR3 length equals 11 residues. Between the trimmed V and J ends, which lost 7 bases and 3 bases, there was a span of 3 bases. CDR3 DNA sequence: TGTGCCAGCACGGACACCGGGGAGCTGTTTTTT. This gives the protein CASTDTGELFF. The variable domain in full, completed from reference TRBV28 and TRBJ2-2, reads DVKVTQSSRYLVKRTGEKVFLECVQDMDHENMFWYRQDPGLGLRLIYFSYDVKMKEKGDIPEGYSVSREKKERFSLILESASTNQTSMYLCASTDTGELFFGEGSRLTVL.

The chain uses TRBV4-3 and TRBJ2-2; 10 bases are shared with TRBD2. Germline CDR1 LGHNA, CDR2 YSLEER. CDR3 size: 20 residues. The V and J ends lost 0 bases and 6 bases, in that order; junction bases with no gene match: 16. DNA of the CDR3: TGCGCCAGCAGCCAAGATCTTGGACTAGCGGATAATCCTCGGGCCGGGGAGCTGTTTTTT. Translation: CASSQDLGLADNPRAGELFF.

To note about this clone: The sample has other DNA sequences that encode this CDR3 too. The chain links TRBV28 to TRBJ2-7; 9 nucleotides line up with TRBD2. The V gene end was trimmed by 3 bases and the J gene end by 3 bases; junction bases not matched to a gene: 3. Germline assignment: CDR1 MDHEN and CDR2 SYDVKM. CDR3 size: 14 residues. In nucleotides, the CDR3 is TGTGCCAGCAGTTTTCTAGCGGGAAGCTACGAGCAGTACTTC. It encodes CASSFLAGSYEQYF.

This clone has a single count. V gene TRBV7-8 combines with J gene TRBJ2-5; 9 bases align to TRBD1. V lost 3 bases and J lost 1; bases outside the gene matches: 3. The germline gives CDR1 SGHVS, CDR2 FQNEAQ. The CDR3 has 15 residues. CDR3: CASSFGQGSQETQYF. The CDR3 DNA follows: TGTGCCAGCAGCTTCGGACAGGGGTCCCAAGAGACCCAGTACTTC.

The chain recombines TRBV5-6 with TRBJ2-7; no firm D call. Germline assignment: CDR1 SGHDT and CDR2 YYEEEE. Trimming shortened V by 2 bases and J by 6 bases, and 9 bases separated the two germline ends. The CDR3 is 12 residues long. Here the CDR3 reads CASSFGSGEQYF. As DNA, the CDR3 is TGTGCCAGCAGCTTCGGTTCCGGCGAGCAGTACTTC.

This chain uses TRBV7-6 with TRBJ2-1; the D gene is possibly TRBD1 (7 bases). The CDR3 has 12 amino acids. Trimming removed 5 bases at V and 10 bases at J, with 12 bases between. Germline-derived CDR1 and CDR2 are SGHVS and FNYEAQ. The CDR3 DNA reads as TGTGCCAGCAGCGGAGGGGGCCTGGAGCAGTTCTTC. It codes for CASSGGGLEQFF. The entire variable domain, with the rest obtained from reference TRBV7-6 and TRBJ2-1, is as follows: GAGVSQSPRYKVTKRGQDVALRCDPISGHVSLYWYRQALGQGPEFLTYFNYEAQQDKSGLPNDRFSAERPEGSISTLTIQRTEQRDSAMYRCASSGGGLEQFFGPGTRLTVL.

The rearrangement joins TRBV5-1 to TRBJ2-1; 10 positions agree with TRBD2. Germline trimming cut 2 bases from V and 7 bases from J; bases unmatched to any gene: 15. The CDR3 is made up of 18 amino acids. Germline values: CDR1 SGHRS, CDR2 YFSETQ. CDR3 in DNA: TGCGCCAGCAGCTTAGGGCCCCCGGCTAGCGGGAGCTTGAATGAGCAGTTCTTC. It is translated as CASSLGPPASGSLNEQFF. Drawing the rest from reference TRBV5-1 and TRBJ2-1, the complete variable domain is KAGVTQTPRYLIKTRGQQVTLSCSPISGHRSVSWYQQTPGQGLQFLFEYFSETQRNKGNFPGRFSGRQFSNSRSEMNVSTLELGDSALYLCASSLGPPASGSLNEQFFGPGTRLTVL.

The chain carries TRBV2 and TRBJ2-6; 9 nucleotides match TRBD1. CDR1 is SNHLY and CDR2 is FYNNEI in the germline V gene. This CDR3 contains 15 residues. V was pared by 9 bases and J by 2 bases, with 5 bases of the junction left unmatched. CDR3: CASTRTGAGANVLTF. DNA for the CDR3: TGTGCCAGTACGCGGACAGGGGCTGGGGCCAACGTCCTGACTTTC.

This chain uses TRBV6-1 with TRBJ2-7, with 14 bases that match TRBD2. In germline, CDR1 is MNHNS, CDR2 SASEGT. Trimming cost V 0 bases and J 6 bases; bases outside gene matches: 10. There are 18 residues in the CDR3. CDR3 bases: TGTGCCAGCAGTGAAGCGACAGGGACTAGCGGGAGTCGCGTCGAGCAGTACTTC. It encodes CASSEATGTSGSRVEQYF.

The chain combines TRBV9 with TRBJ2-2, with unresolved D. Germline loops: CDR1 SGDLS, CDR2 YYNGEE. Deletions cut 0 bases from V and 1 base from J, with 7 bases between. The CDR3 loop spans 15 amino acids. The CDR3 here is CASSVASQNTGELFF. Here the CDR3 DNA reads TGTGCCAGCAGCGTAGCTTCACAGAACACCGGGGAGCTGTTTTTT.

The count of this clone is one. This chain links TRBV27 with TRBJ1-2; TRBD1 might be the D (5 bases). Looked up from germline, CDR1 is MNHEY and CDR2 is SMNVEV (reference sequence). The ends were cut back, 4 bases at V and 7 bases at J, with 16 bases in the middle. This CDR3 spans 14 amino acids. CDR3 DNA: TGTGCCAGCAGTTCCCCCCTCAGGGCGATTGGCTACACCTTC. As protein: CASSSPLRAIGYTF.

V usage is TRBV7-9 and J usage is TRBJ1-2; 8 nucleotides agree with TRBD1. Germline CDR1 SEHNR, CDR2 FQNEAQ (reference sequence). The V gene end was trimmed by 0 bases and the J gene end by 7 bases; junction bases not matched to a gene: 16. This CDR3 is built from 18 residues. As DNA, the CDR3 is TGTGCCAGCAGCTTAGCGAGCACGGACAGGGCCTCAAGTGGTGGCTACACCTTC. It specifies CASSLASTDRASSGGYTF. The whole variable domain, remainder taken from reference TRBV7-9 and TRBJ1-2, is DTGVSQNPRHKITKRGQNVTFRCDPISEHNRLYWYRQTLGQGPEFLTYFQNEAQLEKSRLLSDRFSAERPKGSFSTLEIQRTEQGDSAMYLCASSLASTDRASSGGYTFGSGTRLTVV.

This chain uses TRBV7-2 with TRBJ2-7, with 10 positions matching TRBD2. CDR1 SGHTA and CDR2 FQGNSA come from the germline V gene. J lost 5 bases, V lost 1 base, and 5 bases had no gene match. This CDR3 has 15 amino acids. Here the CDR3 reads CASSLVGTSVHEQYF. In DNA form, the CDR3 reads TGTGCCAGCAGCTTAGTTGGGACTAGCGTCCACGAGCAGTACTTC.

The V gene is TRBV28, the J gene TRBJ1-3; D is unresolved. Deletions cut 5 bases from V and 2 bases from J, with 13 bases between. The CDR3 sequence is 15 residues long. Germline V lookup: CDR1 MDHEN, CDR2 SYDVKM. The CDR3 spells CASSPPEVTGNTIYF. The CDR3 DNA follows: TGTGCCAGCAGTCCCCCAGAGGTAACTGGAAACACCATATATTTT.

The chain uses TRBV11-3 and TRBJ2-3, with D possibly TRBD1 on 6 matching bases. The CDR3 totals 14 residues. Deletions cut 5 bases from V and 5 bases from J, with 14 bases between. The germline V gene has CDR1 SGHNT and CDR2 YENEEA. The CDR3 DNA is TGTGCCAGCAGCCCCGGGACAAATCAAGATACGCAGTATTTT. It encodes CASSPGTNQDTQYF.

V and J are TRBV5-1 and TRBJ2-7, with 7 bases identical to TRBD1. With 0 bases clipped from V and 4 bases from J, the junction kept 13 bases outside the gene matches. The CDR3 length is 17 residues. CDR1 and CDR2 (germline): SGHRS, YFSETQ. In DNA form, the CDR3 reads TGCGCCAGCAGCTTGGAGGCCTTTGGGACAGTCGGTTACGAGCAGTACTTC. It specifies CASSLEAFGTVGYEQYF.